The next 18 T cell receptor beta chains were all read from a single sample in a study of regulatory T cells. Study-level findings and limits: Compared with autologous conventional CD4+ cells and control regulatory cells, CD3G-deficient regulatory T cells showed reduced diversity.

These receptors lack a known antigen. The primer mix had 52 TRBV and 13 TRBJ primers. The data were produced by immunoSEQ multiplex PCR, yet TCRdb's version contains in-frame clones alone and is incomplete. Among approximately 6,100 clones listed, around 87% were seen once. Sequencing was carried out using CD4+ Tregs sorted from blood. These receptors were taken from a person aged 18 to 35 with CD3G deficiency.

This rearrangement joins TRBV28 to TRBJ2-7, with D possibly being TRBD1 (6 bases). V was clipped by 6 bases and J by 0 bases, with 9 bases between them. Per the germline V gene, CDR1 is MDHEN and CDR2 is SYDVKM. The CDR3 totals 13 residues. CDR3 nucleotides: TGTGCCAGCAGCCGGGACAACTCCTACGAGCAGTACTTC. Amino acids: CASSRDNSYEQYF.

The chain couples TRBV30 to TRBJ1-1; weak D call: TRBD1 (5 bases). V gave up 2 bases and J gave up 4 bases, with 11 bases separating them. In germline, CDR1 is GTSNPN, CDR2 SVGIG (reference sequence). This CDR3 region has 13 residues. CDR3 amino acids: CAWSYRGSTEAFF. The CDR3 region has the DNA TGTGCCTGGAGTTACCGGGGCTCCACTGAAGCTTTCTTT. The full variable domain, its missing parts supplied by reference TRBV30 and TRBJ1-1, is SQTIHQWPATLVQPVGSPLSLECTVEGTSNPNLYWYRQAAGRGLQLLFYSVGIGQISSEVPQNLSASRPQDRQFILSSKKLLLSDSGFYLCAWSYRGSTEAFFGQGTRLTVV.

The V gene is TRBV5-1, the J gene TRBJ2-3; 9 bases align to TRBD1. The germline V gene has CDR1 SGHRS and CDR2 YFSETQ. V lost 3 bases and J lost 3; bases outside the gene matches: 11. The length of the CDR3 is 17 residues. The CDR3 DNA is TGCGCCAGCAGCTCACTACCGGGACAGGGTCGAACAGATACGCAGTATTTT. Residues: CASSSLPGQGRTDTQYF. The variable domain in full, completed from reference TRBV5-1 and TRBJ2-3, reads KAGVTQTPRYLIKTRGQQVTLSCSPISGHRSVSWYQQTPGQGLQFLFEYFSETQRNKGNFPGRFSGRQFSNSRSEMNVSTLELGDSALYLCASSSLPGQGRTDTQYFGPGTRLTVL.

This clone was seen a single time. J is TRBJ2-7 and V is TRBV12-2. TRBV12-2 corresponds to a pseudogene. This CDR3 spans 11 amino acids. The CDR3 here is CASPQTHEQYF. The CDR3 region has the DNA TGTGCAAGTCCCCAAACCCACGAGCAGTACTTC.

The chain is built from TRBV10-3 and TRBJ2-7, with D perhaps matching TRBD1 (6 bases). Germline V CDR1 and CDR2: ENHRY, SYGVKD. The CDR3 length is 12 residues. Trimming left V 8 bases short and J 4 bases short, with 12 bases between. The CDR3 loop reads CAISLDRYEQYF. In nucleotides, the CDR3 is TGTGCCATCTCCCTCGACAGGTACGAGCAGTACTTC.

This rearrangement joins TRBV6-6 to TRBJ1-1; 7 bases line up with TRBD1. The trim removed 6 bases at V and 6 bases at J, leaving 10 bases unmatched. Germline CDR1 MNHNY, CDR2 SVGAGI (reference sequence). This CDR3 has 14 amino acids. CDR3 loop: CASRHTGEGPEAFF. The CDR3 coding sequence is TGTGCCAGCAGACATACAGGGGAGGGTCCTGAAGCTTTCTTT.

This rearrangement joins TRBV15 to TRBJ2-5, with 7 bases matching TRBD2. Trimming took 8 bases from V and 5 from J; bases not matched to a gene: 8. This CDR3 contains 13 residues. Looked up from germline, CDR1 is LNHNV and CDR2 is YYDKDF (reference sequence). CDR3 loop: CATRGGFRETQYF. The CDR3 coding sequence is TGTGCCACCCGGGGAGGGTTTAGGGAGACCCAGTACTTC.

The chain employs TRBV28 and TRBJ2-7; D is perhaps TRBD2 (6 bases). The CDR3 is 14 amino acids. Trimming stripped 5 bases from V and 5 bases from J, with 16 bases between. Germline lookup yields CDR1 MDHEN and CDR2 SYDVKM. The CDR3 sequence is CASSRAGFRDEQYF. The DNA of the CDR3 is TGTGCCAGCAGTCGCGCGGGGTTCCGAGACGAGCAGTACTTC.

The chain is built from TRBV19 and TRBJ1-1; 7 nucleotides line up with TRBD1. The CDR3 length is 15 residues. From germline, CDR1 is LNHDA and CDR2 SQIVND (reference sequence). V shed 4 bases, J shed 5 bases, and the junction held 10 bases outside the gene matches. The CDR3 spells CASSRGLQGRTEAFF. The CDR3 DNA sequence: TGTGCCAGTAGTAGGGGCTTACAGGGGCGAACTGAAGCTTTCTTT.

The CDR3 bases are TGTGCCAGCAGCCTTTGGGACAGGGCCTACAATGAGCAGTTCTTC. Amino acids: CASSLWDRAYNEQFF. The chain recombines TRBV28 with TRBJ2-1, with 9 bases matching TRBD1. V shed 6 bases, J shed 2 bases, and the junction held 5 bases outside the gene matches. The CDR3 length is 15 residues. Germline V gives CDR1 MDHEN, CDR2 SYDVKM.

The CDR3 here is CASSLGGRTDTQYF. CDR3 DNA: TGTGCCAGCAGCTTAGGGGGGCGGACAGATACGCAGTATTTT. V is TRBV11-3 and J is TRBJ2-3; D possibly corresponds to TRBD1 (6 bases). Germline values: CDR1 SGHNT, CDR2 YENEEA. This CDR3 has 14 residues. The germline V and J ends were trimmed by 1 base and 3 bases, with 8 bases remaining between them.

This clone has just one count. The chain carries TRBV27 and TRBJ2-5; the D gene could be TRBD1 or TRBD2 (6 bases each). The germline V and J ends were trimmed by 5 bases and 4 bases, with 20 bases remaining between them. Germline lookup yields CDR1 MNHEY and CDR2 SMNVEV (reference sequence). The CDR3 extends over 16 amino acids. The CDR3 coding sequence is TGTGCCAGCAGTCCGACTTGGGGGGCCACCTCAGAGACCCAGTACTTC. Its translation: CASSPTWGATSETQYF.

J is TRBJ2-2 and V is TRBV6-1, with D tentatively TRBD1 (6 bases). This CDR3 region has 12 residues. Germline loops: CDR1 MNHNS, CDR2 SASEGT. The V gene lost 7 bases and the J gene lost 6 bases, with 9 bases spanning the gap. The chain's CDR3 is CASTRGPGELFF. DNA of the CDR3: TGTGCCAGCACCAGGGGACCCGGGGAGCTGTTTTTT.

V is TRBV7-9 and J is TRBJ2-7; maybe TRBD1 (5 bases). Trimming took off 3 bases at V and 2 bases at J, with 11 bases between the two ends. The CDR3 spans 14 residues. Germline values: CDR1 SEHNR, CDR2 FQNEAQ (reference sequence). CDR3 sequence: CASSFAGLPYEQYF. The CDR3 nucleotides read TGTGCCAGCAGCTTTGCAGGGCTCCCCTACGAGCAGTACTTC.

The rearrangement joins TRBV28 to TRBJ1-3; no clear D. This CDR3 has 14 amino acids. The germline V and J ends were trimmed by 5 bases and 2 bases, with 10 bases remaining between them. Germline loops: CDR1 MDHEN, CDR2 SYDVKM. This CDR3 is CASSAWAAGNTIYF. The CDR3 coding sequence is TGTGCCAGCAGTGCATGGGCAGCTGGAAACACCATATATTTT.

This clone was observed a single time. V usage is TRBV18 and J usage is TRBJ2-7; D is perhaps TRBD1 (5 bases). The germline V gene encodes CDR1 KGHSH and CDR2 LQKENI. The CDR3 totals 13 residues. Trimming stripped 4 bases from V and 3 bases from J, with 10 bases between. CDR3 nucleotides: TGTGCCAGCTCACGGACCCAGGGCTACGAGCAGTACTTC. Its translation: CASSRTQGYEQYF. The full variable domain, with the rest looked up from reference TRBV18 and TRBJ2-7, is NAGVMQNPRHLVRRRGQEARLRCSPMKGHSHVYWYRQLPEEGLKFMVYLQKENIIDESGMPKERFSAEFPKEGPSILRIQQVVRGDSAAYFCASSRTQGYEQYFGPGTRLTVT.

The chain recombines TRBV7-9 with TRBJ2-1; 10 bases map to TRBD1. The trim removed 2 bases at V and 7 bases at J, leaving 8 bases unmatched. This CDR3 has 16 amino acids. From germline, CDR1 is SEHNR and CDR2 FQNEAQ (reference sequence). The CDR3 spells CASSLFGGQGVNEQFF. As DNA, the CDR3 is TGTGCCAGCAGCTTATTTGGTGGACAGGGGGTTAATGAGCAGTTCTTC.

The chain links TRBV7-8 to TRBJ2-7; 8 nucleotides line up with TRBD1. V shed 4 bases, J shed 0 bases, and the junction held 2 bases outside the gene matches. The germline V gene has CDR1 SGHVS and CDR2 FQNEAQ. There are 14 residues in the CDR3. The chain's CDR3 is CASSSDRGSYEQYF. The CDR3 nucleotides are TGTGCCAGCAGCTCCGACAGGGGCTCCTACGAGCAGTACTTC.